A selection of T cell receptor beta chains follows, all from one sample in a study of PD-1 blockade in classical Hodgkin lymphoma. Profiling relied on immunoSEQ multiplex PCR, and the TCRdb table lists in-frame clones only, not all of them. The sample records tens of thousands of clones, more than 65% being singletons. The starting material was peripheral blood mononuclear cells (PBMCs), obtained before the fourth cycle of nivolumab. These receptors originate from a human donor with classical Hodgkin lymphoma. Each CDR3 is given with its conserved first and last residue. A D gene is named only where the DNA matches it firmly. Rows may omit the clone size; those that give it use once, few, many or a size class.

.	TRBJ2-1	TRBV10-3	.	CAITGADDEQFF	TGTGCCATCACGGGGGCTGACGATGAGCAGTTCTTC
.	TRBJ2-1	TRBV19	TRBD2	CASTPGWVAGVAEQFF	TGTGCCAGTACCCCTGGATGGGTAGCGGGGGTGGCTGAGCAGTTCTTC
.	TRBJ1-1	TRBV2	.	CASRREMEKAFF	TGTGCCAGCAGGAGGGAAATGGAGAAAGCTTTCTTT
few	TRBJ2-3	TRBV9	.	CASSNGGRGRTDTQYF	TGTGCCAGCAGCAACGGGGGGCGGGGTAGGACAGATACGCAGTATTTT
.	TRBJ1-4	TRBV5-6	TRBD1	CASSPADRGNEKLFF	TGTGCCAGCAGCCCGGCGGACAGGGGTAATGAAAAACTGTTTTTT
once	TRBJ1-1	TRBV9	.	CASSATLDSLNTEAFF	TGTGCCAGCAGCGCCACCCTTGACAGCTTGAACACTGAAGCTTTCTTT
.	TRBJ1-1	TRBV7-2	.	CASSLVENTEAFF	TGTGCCAGCAGCTTAGTGGAGAACACTGAAGCTTTCTTT
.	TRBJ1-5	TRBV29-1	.	CSVVGGVDQPQHF	TGCAGCGTTGTTGGGGGGGTTGATCAGCCCCAGCATTTT
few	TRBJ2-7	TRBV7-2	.	CASSPSSYEQYF	TGTGCCAGCAGCCCGAGCTCCTACGAGCAGTACTTC
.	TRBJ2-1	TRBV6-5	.	CASKHEGEQFF	TGTGCCAGCAAACACGAGGGTGAGCAGTTCTTC
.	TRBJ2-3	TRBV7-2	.	CASSLAWGARPTDTQYF	TGTGCCAGCAGCTTAGCTTGGGGAGCCCGTCCCACAGATACGCAGTATTTT
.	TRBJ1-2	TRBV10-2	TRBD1	CASNLDRVEGYTF	TGCGCCAGCAACCTGGACAGGGTGGAAGGCTACACCTTC
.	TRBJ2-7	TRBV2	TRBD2	CASSALASGGSEQYF	TGTGCCAGCAGTGCCCTGGCTAGCGGGGGAAGCGAGCAGTACTTC
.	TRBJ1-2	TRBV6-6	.	CASSSGLDGYTF	TGTGCCAGCAGTTCAGGGTTGGATGGCTACACCTTC
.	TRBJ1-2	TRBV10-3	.	CAISETRGDIYGYTF	TGTGCCATCAGTGAGACCCGGGGGGATATATATGGCTACACCTTC
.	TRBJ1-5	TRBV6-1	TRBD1	CASSEVGGRNQPQHF	TGTGCCAGCAGTGAAGTAGGGGGCCGCAATCAGCCCCAGCATTTT
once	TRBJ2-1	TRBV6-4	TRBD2	CASSDEAGNYNEQFF	TGTGCCAGCAGTGACGAAGCGGGGAACTACAATGAGCAGTTCTTC
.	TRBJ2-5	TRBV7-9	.	CASSFKDTPYF	TGTGCCAGCAGCTTTAAGGACACGCCGTACTTC
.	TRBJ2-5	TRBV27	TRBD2	CASSLSGGALETQYF	TGTGCCAGCAGCTTAAGCGGGGGGGCCTTAGAGACCCAGTACTTC
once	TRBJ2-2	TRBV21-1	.	CASSKKGTANTGELFF	TGTGCCAGCAGCAAAAAAGGGACTGCGAACACCGGGGAGCTGTTTTTT
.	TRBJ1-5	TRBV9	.	CASSVYGVGQPQHF	TGTGCCAGCAGCGTATACGGGGTAGGACAGCCCCAGCATTTT
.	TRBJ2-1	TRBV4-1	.	CASSPMGYNEQFF	TGCGCCAGCAGCCCGATGGGCTACAATGAGCAGTTCTTC
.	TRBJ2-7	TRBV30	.	CAWSLTYEQYF	TGTGCCTGGAGCCTTACTTACGAGCAGTACTTC
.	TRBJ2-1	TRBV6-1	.	CASSEARQGVSNEQFF	TGTGCCAGCAGTGAAGCGCGGCAGGGAGTGAGCAATGAGCAGTTCTTC
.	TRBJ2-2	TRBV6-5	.	CASSEADTGELFF	TGTGCCAGCAGTGAAGCGGACACCGGGGAGCTGTTTTTT
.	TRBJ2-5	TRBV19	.	CASSIFPPGTRETQYF	TGTGCCAGTAGTATATTCCCGCCCGGGACCCGAGAGACCCAGTACTTC
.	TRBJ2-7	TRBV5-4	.	CASSLSSSTYEQYF	TGTGCCAGCAGCTTGAGTTCCAGCACCTACGAGCAGTACTTC
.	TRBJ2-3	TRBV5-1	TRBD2	CASMTSGGKVTDTQYF	TGCGCCAGCATGACTAGCGGGGGCAAAGTCACAGATACGCAGTATTTT
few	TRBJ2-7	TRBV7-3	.	CASSTTVGSRNYEQYF	TGTGCCAGCAGCACCACCGTCGGTAGCCGTAACTACGAGCAGTACTTC
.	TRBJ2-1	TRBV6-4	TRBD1	CASSEQGAVNEQFF	TGTGCCAGCAGTGAGCAGGGGGCAGTCAATGAGCAGTTCTTC
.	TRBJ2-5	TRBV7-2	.	CASSPRSARYQETQYF	TGTGCCAGCAGCCCAAGGAGCGCGAGGTACCAAGAGACCCAGTACTTC
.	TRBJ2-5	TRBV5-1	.	CASSSAQETQYF	TGCGCCAGCAGCTCGGCCCAAGAGACCCAGTACTTC
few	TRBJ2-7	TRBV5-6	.	CASSYGPLVGEQYF	TGTGCCAGCAGCTACGGACCGTTGGTAGGAGAGCAGTACTTC
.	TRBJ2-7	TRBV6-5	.	CASSPGFEQYF	TGTGCCAGCAGCCCGGGGTTCGAGCAGTACTTC
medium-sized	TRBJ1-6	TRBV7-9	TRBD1	CASSLVSGQSSPLHF	TGTGCCAGCAGCTTAGTGTCGGGACAGTCATCACCCCTCCACTTT
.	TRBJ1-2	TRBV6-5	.	CASSYSSGGVDGYTF	TGTGCCAGCAGTTACTCGTCGGGGGGCGTAGATGGCTACACCTTC
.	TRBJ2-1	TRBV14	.	CASSQRHRTTTGNEQFF	TGTGCCAGCAGCCAACGTCACAGGACTACTACTGGCAATGAGCAGTTCTTC
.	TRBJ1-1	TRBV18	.	CASSPGQGGNTEAFF	TGTGCCAGCTCACCAGGGCAGGGAGGGAACACTGAAGCTTTCTTT